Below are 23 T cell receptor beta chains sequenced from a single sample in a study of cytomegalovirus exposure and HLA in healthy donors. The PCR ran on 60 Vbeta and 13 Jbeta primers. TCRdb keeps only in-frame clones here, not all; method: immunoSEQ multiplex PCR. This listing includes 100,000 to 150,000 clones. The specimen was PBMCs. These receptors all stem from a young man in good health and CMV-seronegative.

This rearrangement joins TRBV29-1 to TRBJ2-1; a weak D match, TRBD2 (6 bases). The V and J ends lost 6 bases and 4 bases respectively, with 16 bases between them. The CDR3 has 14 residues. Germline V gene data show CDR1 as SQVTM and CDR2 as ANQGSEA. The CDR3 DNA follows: TGCAGCGTCCGCGGGGAGGTCGGTTACAATGAGCAGTTCTTC. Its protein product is CSVRGEVGYNEQFF.

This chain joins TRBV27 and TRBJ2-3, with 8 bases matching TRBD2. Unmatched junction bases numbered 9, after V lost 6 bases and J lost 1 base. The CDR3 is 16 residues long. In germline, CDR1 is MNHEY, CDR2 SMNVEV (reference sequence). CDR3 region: CASRSESGRGTDTQYF. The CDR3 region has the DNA TGTGCCAGCAGGTCTGAGAGCGGGAGAGGCACAGATACGCAGTATTTT.

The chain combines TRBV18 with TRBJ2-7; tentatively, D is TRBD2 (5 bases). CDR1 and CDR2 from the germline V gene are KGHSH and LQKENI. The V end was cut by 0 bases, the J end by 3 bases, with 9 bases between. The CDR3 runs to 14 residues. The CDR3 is CASSPPGVGYEQYF. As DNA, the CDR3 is TGTGCCAGCTCACCACCGGGAGTCGGCTACGAGCAGTACTTC.

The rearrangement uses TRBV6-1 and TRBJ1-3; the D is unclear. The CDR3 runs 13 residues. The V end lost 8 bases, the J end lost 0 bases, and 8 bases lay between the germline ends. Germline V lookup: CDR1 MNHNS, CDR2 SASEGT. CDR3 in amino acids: CASLRVSGNTIYF. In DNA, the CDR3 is TGTGCCAGCCTCCGGGTCTCTGGAAACACCATATATTTT.

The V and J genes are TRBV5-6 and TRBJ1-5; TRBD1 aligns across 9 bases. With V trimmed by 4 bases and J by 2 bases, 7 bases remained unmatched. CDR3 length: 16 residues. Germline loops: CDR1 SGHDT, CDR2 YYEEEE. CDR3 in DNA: TGTGCCAGCAGCGTACGACAGGGGGTGGGCAATCAGCCCCAGCATTTT. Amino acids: CASSVRQGVGNQPQHF.

The CDR3 spells CARLPGNSPLHF. The CDR3 DNA follows: TGTGCTAGGCTCCCAGGGAATTCACCCCTCCACTTT. The chain carries TRBV12-5 and TRBJ1-6; TRBD1 might be the D (5 bases). Germline V lookup: CDR1 LGHNT, CDR2 FRNRAP. V lost 9 bases and J 7 bases, leaving 10 bases between the germline ends. The CDR3 runs 12 residues.

Here the CDR3 reads CASSSPGQREYEQYF. The CDR3 DNA follows: TGTGCCAGCAGTTCTCCGGGACAGAGGGAGTACGAGCAGTACTTC. The V and J genes are TRBV27 and TRBJ2-7; 7 positions agree with TRBD1. Germline V gene sequence: CDR1 MNHEY, CDR2 SMNVEV (reference sequence). V was pared by 4 bases and J by 4 bases, with 10 bases of the junction left unmatched. The CDR3 is made up of 15 amino acids.

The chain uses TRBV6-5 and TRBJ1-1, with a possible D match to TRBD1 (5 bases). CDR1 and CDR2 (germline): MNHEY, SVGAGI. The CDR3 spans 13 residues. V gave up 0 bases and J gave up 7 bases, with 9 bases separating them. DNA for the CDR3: TGTGCCAGCAGTTACTCGCAAGGGGTTGAAGCTTTCTTT. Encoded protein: CASSYSQGVEAFF.

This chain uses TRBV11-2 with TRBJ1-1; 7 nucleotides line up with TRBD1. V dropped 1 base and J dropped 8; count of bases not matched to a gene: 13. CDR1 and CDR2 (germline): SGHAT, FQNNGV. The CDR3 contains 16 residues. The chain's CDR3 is CASSLVPKAGQEEAFF. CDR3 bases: TGTGCCAGCAGCTTAGTGCCAAAAGCCGGACAGGAAGAAGCTTTCTTT.

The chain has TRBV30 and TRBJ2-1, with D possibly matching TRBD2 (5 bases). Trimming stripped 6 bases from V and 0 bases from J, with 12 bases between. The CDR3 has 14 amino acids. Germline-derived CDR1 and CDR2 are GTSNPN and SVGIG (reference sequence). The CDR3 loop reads CACFGKDSYNEQFF. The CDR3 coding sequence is TGTGCCTGCTTCGGGAAAGACTCCTACAATGAGCAGTTCTTC.

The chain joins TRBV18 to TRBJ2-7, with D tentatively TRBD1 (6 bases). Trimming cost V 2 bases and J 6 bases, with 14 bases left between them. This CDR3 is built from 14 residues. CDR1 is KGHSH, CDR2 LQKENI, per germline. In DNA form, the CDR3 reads TGTGCCAGCTCACCAGGGGGCCCTGAAGGCGAGCAGTACTTC. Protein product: CASSPGGPEGEQYF.

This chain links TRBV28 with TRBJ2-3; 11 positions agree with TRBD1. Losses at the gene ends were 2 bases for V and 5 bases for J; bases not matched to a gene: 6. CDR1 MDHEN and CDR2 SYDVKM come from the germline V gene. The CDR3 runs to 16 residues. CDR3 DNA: TGTGCCAGCAGTTTACCCCCCGGGACAGGGGGAGATACGCAGTATTTT. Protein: CASSLPPGTGGDTQYF.

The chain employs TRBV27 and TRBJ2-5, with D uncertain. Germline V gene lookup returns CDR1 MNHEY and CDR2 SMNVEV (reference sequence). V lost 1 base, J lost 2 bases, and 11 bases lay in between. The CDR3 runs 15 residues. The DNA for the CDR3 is TGTGCCAGCAGTTTATGGGCAGGTTTACAAGAGACCCAGTACTTC. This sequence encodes CASSLWAGLQETQYF.

The DNA of the CDR3 is TGTGCCAGCAGCTTGGTGAACAGACACACCGGGGAGCTGTTTTTT. This codes for CASSLVNRHTGELFF. The J gene is TRBJ2-2, the V gene TRBV5-6; no definite D call. V dropped 0 bases and J dropped 3 bases, with 9 bases sitting between them. The CDR3 length is 15 residues. Germline V lookup: CDR1 SGHDT, CDR2 YYEEEE.

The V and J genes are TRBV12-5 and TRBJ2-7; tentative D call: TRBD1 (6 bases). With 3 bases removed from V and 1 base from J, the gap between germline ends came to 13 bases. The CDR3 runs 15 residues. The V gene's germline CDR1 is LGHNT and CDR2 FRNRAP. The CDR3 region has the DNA TGTGCTAGTGGTTTTTCGGGGACAAGATCCTACGAGCAGTACTTC. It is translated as CASGFSGTRSYEQYF.

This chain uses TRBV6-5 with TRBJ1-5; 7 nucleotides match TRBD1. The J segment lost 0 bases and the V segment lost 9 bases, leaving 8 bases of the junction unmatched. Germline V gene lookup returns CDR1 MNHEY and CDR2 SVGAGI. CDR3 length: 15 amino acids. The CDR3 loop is CASRQGMNSNQPQHF. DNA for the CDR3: TGTGCCAGTAGACAGGGAATGAATAGCAATCAGCCCCAGCATTTT.

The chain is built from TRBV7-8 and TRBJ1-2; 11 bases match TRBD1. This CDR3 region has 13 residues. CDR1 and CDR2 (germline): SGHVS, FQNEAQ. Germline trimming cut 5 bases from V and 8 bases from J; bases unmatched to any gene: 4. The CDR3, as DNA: TGTGCCAGCAGCCAGGGACAGGGGGTCGGCTACACCTTC. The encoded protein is CASSQGQGVGYTF.

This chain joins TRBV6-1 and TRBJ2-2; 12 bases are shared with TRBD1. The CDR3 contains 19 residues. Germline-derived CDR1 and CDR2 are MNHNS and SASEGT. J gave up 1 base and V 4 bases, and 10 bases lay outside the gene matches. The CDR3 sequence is CASSVEPGQGAGNTGELFF. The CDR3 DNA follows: TGTGCCAGCAGTGTAGAGCCGGGACAGGGGGCCGGGAACACCGGGGAGCTGTTTTTT.

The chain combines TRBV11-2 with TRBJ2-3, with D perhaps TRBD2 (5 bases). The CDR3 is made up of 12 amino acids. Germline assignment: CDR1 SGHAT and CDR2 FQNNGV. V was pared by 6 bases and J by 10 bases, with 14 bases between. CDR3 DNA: TGTGCCAGCAGTTCCCTTCCGGAGGCGCAGTATTTT. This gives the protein CASSSLPEAQYF. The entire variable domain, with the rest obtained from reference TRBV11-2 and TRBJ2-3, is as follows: EAGVAQSPRYKIIEKRQSVAFWCNPISGHATLYWYQQILGQGPKLLIQFQNNGVVDDSQLPKDRFSAERLKGVDSTLKIQPAKLEDSAVYLCASSSLPEAQYFGPGTRLTVL.

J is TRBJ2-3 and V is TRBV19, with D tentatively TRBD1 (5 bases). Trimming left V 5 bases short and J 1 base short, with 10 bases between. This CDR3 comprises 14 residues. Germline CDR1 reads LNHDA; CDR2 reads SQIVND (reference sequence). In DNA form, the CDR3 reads TGTGCCAGTAGTTCCAGGGCCGGCACAGATACGCAGTATTTT. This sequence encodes CASSSRAGTDTQYF.

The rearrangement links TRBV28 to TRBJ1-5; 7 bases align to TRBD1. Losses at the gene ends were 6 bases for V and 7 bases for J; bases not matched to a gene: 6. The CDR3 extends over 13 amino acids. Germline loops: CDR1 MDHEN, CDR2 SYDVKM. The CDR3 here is CASRRDSIQPQHF. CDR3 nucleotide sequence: TGTGCCAGCAGGAGGGACAGTATACAGCCCCAGCATTTT.

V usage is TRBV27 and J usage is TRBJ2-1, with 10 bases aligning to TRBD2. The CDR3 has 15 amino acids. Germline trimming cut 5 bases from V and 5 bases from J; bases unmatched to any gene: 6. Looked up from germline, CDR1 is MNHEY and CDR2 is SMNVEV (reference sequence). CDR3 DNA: TGTGCCAGCAGTCCCTGGACTAGCGGAAACAATGAGCAGTTCTTC. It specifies CASSPWTSGNNEQFF.

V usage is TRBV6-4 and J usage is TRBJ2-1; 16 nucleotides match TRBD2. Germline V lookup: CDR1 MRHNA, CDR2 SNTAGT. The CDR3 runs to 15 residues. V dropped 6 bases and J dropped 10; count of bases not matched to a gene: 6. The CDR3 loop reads CASSGTSGGAEEQFF. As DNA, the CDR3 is TGTGCCAGCAGCGGGACTAGCGGGGGGGCCGAGGAGCAGTTCTTC.